These T cell receptor beta chains were read from a single sample in a study of cytomegalovirus exposure and HLA in healthy donors. Sequenced by immunoSEQ multiplex PCR; TCRdb stores in-frame clones only, minus some. Here the sample spans 100,000 to 150,000 clones, around three quarters being singletons. What was sequenced was PBMCs. All receptors come from a male donor in good health and CMV-seropositive. Each CDR3 is given with its conserved first and last residue. The D gene is left open where the match is weak. Clone size is not always given. Where it is, it says once, few, many or a class for expanded clones.

>TRBV6-5|-|-|TRBJ1-1
CASSVKRDTEAFF
TGTGCCAGCAGTGTCAAACGGGACACTGAAGCTTTCTTT
>TRBV5-1|-|TRBD2|TRBJ2-5
CASSLAGGEETQYF
TGCGCCAGCAGCTTGGCGGGAGGGGAAGAGACCCAGTACTTC
>TRBV19|-|-|TRBJ1-5
CASSIVVSSNQPQHF
TGTGCCAGTAGTATAGTAGTAAGTAGCAATCAGCCCCAGCATTTT
>TRBV6-5|-|-|TRBJ2-3
CASLDRTDTQYF
TGTGCCAGCTTAGATCGCACAGATACGCAGTATTTT
>TRBV5-4|-|-|TRBJ1-1
CASSNRVGANTEAFF
TGTGCCAGCAGCAACAGGGTTGGAGCGAACACTGAAGCTTTCTTT
>TRBV6-1|-|TRBD1|TRBJ2-7
CASQIQGAITYEQYF
TGTGCCAGCCAGATACAGGGGGCAATTACCTACGAGCAGTACTTC
>TRBV7-9|-|TRBD2|TRBJ2-1
CASSSRGTRLNEQFF
TGTGCCAGCAGCTCCCGCGGGACTAGGCTAAATGAGCAGTTCTTC
>TRBV4-1|-|-|TRBJ2-2
CASSQDVGRGYTGELFF
TGCGCCAGCAGCCAAGATGTAGGCAGGGGCTACACCGGGGAGCTGTTTTTT
>TRBV2|-|-|TRBJ2-5
CASIRDLPGAETQYF
TGTGCCAGCATTAGGGACCTTCCGGGAGCAGAGACCCAGTACTTC
>TRBV6-6|-|TRBD1|TRBJ1-1
CASSPAPTGANTEAFF
TGTGCCAGCAGCCCCGCCCCCACAGGGGCTAACACTGAAGCTTTCTTT
>TRBV6-1|-|-|TRBJ2-1
CASSELRVGEQFF
TGTGCCAGCAGTGAATTGCGGGTGGGGGAGCAGTTCTTC
>TRBV28|once|TRBD1|TRBJ1-2
CASIRSGQGGGYTF
TGTGCCAGCATTCGTAGCGGACAGGGAGGTGGCTACACCTTC
>TRBV7-2|-|-|TRBJ2-6
CASSLGVRLSPPTF
TGTGCCAGCAGCTTAGGTGTCAGGCTTTCCCCCCCGACTTTC